Described below is a single TCR beta chain sequence and its context. Its cognate antigen is unknown. These data come from a study of cytomegalovirus exposure and HLA in healthy donors. Study-level information: Assignment to the Caucasian-associated ancestry cluster applied to 75% to 85% of the roughly 420 genotyped donors.

Use of 60 Vbeta and 13 Jbeta primers characterized the PCR. Method: immunoSEQ multiplex PCR; TCRdb's copy keeps in-frame clones and lacks some. The sample gives 55,000 to 65,000 clones, 89% of which show up once; roughly 1.6% is in the top ten. General study points: The majority of TCR sequences were rare, yet some public TCRs appeared in many donors. Researchers counted around 180 TCR beta chains as cytomegalovirus-associated. Later analysis revealed greater clonal expansion in HLA-associated TCR beta chains than in equally common others.

Germline CDR1 reads MNHEY; CDR2 reads SMNVEV (reference sequence). This CDR3 is 13 amino acids long. J was trimmed by 6 bases and V by 5 bases; bases with no gene match: 4. The chain is built from TRBV27 and TRBJ2-7, with 10 bases matching TRBD1. Input material: PBMCs. This receptor was identified in a man younger than 45 in good health and CMV-seropositive. CDR3: CASSAGQGFEQYF. The CDR3 DNA reads TGTGCCAGCAGTGCGGGACAGGGGTTCGAGCAGTACTTC.